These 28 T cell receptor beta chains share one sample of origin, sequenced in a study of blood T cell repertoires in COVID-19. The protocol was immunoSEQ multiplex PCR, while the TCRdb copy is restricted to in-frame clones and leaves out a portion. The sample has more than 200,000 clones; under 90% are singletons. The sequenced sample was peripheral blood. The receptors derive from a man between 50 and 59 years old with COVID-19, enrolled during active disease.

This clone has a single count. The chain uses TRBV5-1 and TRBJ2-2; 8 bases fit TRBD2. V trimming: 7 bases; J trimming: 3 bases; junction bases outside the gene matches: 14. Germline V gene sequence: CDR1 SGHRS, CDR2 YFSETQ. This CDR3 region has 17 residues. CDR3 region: CASALRSGSLDTGELFF. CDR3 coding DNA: TGCGCCAGCGCTCTCCGGAGCGGGAGCTTAGACACCGGGGAGCTGTTTTTT. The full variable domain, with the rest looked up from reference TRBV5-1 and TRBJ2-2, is KAGVTQTPRYLIKTRGQQVTLSCSPISGHRSVSWYQQTPGQGLQFLFEYFSETQRNKGNFPGRFSGRQFSNSRSEMNVSTLELGDSALYLCASALRSGSLDTGELFFGEGSRLTVL.

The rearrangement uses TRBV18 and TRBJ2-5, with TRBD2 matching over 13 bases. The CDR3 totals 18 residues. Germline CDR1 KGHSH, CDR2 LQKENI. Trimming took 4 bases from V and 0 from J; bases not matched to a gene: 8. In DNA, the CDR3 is TGTGCCAGCTCACGAGGGACTAGCGGGAACTTGTACCAAGAGACCCAGTACTTC. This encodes CASSRGTSGNLYQETQYF.

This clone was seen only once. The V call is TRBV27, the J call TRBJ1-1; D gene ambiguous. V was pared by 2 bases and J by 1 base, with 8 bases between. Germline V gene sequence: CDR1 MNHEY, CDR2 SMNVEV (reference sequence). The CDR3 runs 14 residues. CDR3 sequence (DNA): TGTGCCAGCAGTTTAGGGCAGCCGAACACTGAAGCTTTCTTT. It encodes CASSLGQPNTEAFF.

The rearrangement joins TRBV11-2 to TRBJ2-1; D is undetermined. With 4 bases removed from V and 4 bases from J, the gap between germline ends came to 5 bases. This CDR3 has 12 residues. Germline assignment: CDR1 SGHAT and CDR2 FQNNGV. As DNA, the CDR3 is TGTGCCAGCAGCTCCGAGTACAATGAGCAGTTCTTC. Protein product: CASSSEYNEQFF.

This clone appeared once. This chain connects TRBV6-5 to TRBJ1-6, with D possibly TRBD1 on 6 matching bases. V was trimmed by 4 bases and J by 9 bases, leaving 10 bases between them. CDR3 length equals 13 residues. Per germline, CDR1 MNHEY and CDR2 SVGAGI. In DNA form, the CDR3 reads TGTGCCAGCAGTTTAACAGGGAGTTCACCCCTCCACTTT. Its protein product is CASSLTGSSPLHF.

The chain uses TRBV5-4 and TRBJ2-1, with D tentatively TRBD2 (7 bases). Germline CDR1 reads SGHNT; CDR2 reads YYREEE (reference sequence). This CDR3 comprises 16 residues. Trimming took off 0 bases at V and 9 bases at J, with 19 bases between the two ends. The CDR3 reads CASSLVVGGGTGEQFF. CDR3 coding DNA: TGTGCCAGCAGCTTGGTGGTGGGGGGGGGCACTGGTGAGCAGTTCTTC. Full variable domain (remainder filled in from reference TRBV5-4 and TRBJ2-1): ETGVTQSPTHLIKTRGQQVTLRCSSQSGHNTVSWYQQALGQGPQFIFQYYREEENGRGNFPPRFSGLQFPNYSSELNVNALELDDSALYLCASSLVVGGGTGEQFFGPGTRLTVL.

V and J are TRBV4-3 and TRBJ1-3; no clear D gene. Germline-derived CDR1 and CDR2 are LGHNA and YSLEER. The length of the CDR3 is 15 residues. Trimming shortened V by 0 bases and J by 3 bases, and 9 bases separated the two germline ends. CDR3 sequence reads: CASSQDLRSGNTIYF. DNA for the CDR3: TGCGCCAGCAGCCAAGATTTGAGGAGTGGAAACACCATATATTTT.

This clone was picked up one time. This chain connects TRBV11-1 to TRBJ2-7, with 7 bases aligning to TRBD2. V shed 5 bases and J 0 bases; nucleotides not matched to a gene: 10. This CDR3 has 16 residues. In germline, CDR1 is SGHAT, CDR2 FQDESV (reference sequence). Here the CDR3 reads CASSLGRGGSSYEQYF. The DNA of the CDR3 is TGTGCCAGCAGCCTCGGGCGGGGAGGGAGCTCCTACGAGCAGTACTTC.

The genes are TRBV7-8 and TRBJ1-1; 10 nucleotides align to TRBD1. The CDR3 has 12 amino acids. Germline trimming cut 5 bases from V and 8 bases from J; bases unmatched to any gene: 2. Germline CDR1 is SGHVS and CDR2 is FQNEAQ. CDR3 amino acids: CASSRDRGEAFF. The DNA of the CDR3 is TGTGCCAGCAGCCGGGACAGGGGCGAAGCTTTCTTT.

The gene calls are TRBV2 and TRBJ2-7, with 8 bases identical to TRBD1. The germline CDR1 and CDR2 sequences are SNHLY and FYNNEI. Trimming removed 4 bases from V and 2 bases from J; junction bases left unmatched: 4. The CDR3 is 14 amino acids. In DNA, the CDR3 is TGTGCCAGCAGTGTAGGGGACAGGACCTACGAGCAGTACTTC. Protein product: CASSVGDRTYEQYF.

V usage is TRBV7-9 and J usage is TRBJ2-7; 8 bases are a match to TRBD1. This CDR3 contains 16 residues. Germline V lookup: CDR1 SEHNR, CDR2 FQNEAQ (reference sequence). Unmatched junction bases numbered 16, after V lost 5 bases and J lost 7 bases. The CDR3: CASSESQGAGSSEQYF. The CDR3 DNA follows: TGTGCCAGCAGCGAATCTCAGGGGGCCGGGTCGAGTGAGCAGTACTTC.

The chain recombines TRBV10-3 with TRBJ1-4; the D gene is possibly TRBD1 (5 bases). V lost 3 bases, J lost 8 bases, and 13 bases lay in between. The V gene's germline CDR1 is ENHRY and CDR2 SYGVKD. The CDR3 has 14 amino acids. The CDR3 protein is CAISEVAGNEKLFF. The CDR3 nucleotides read TGTGCCATCAGTGAAGTTGCAGGGAACGAAAAACTGTTTTTT.

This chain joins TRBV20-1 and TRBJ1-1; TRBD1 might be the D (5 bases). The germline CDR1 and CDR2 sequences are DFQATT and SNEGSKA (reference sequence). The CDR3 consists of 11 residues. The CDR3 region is CGKTVNTEAFF. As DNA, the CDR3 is TGCGGGAAGACAGTGAACACTGAAGCTTTCTTT.

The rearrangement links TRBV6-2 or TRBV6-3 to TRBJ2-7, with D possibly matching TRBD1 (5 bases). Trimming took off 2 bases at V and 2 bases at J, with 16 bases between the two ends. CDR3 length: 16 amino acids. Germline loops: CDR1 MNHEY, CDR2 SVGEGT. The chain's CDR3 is CASSYEWGAGTYEQYF. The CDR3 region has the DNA TGTGCCAGCAGTTACGAGTGGGGTGCAGGGACCTACGAGCAGTACTTC.

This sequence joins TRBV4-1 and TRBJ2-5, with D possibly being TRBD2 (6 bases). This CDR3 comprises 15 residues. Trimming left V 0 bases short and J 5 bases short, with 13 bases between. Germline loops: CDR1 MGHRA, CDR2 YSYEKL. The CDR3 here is CASSQDPEGGETQYF. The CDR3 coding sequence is TGCGCCAGCAGCCAAGACCCGGAGGGCGGCGAGACCCAGTACTTC.

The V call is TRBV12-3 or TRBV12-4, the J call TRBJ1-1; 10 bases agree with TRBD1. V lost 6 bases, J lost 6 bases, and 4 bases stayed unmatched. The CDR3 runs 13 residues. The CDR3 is CASSPTGGPEAFF. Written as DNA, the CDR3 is TGTGCCAGCAGCCCGACAGGGGGCCCTGAAGCTTTCTTT.

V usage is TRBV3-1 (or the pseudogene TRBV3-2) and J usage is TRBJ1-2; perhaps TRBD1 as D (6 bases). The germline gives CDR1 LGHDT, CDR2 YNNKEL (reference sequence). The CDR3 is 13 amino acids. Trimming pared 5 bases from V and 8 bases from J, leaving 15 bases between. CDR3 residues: CASSAGTNVGYTF. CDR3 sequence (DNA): TGTGCCAGCAGCGCCGGGACAAATGTCGGCTACACCTTC.

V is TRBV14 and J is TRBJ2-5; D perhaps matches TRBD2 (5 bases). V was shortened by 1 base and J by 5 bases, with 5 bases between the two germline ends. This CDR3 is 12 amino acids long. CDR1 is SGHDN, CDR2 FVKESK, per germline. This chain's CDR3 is CASSQAGETQYF. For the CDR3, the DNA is TGTGCCAGCAGCCAAGCGGGGGAGACCCAGTACTTC.

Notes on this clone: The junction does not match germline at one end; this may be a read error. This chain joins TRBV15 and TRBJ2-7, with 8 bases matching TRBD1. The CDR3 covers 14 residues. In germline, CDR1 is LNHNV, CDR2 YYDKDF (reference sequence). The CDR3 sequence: CATSGDRGPYEQYF. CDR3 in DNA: TGTGCCACCAGCGGAGACAGGGGCCCCTACGAGCAGTACTTC.

The CDR3 is CASRSDRRGSETQYF. The CDR3 DNA sequence: TGTGCCAGCAGATCCGACAGAAGGGGATCAGAGACCCAGTACTTC. The J gene is TRBJ2-5, the V gene TRBV6-5, with D possibly being TRBD1 (5 bases). Between the trimmed V and J ends, which lost 6 bases and 4 bases, there was a span of 18 bases. The V gene's germline CDR1 is MNHEY and CDR2 SVGAGI. This CDR3 contains 15 residues.

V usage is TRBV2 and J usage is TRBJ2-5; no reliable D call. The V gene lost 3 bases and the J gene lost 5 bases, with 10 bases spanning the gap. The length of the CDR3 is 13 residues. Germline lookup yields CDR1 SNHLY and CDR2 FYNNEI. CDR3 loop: CASSEFMRETQYF. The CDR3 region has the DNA TGTGCCAGCAGTGAGTTCATGAGGGAGACCCAGTACTTC.

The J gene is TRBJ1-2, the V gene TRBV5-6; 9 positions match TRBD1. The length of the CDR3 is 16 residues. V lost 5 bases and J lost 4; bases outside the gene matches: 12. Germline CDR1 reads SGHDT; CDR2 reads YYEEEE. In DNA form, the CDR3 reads TGTGCCAGCAGACAATACGGGACAGGGAGCAGCTATGGCTACACCTTC. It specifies CASRQYGTGSSYGYTF. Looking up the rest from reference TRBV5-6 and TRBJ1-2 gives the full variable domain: DAGVTQSPTHLIKTRGQQVTLRCSPKSGHDTVSWYQQALGQGPQFIFQYYEEEERQRGNFPDRFSGHQFPNYSSELNVNALLLGDSALYLCASRQYGTGSSYGYTFGSGTRLTVV.

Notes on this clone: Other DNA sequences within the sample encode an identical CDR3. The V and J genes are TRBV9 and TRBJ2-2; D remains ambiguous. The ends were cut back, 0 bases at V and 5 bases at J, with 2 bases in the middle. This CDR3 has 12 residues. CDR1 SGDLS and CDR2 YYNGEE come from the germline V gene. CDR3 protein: CASSVATGELFF. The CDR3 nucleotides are TGTGCCAGCAGCGTAGCAACCGGGGAGCTGTTTTTT.

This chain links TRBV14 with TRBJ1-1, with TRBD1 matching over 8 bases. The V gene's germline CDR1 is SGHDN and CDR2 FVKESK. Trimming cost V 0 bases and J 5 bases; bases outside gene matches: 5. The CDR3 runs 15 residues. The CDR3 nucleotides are TGTGCCAGCAGCCAAGATCAGGGGGCCAGGACTGAAGCTTTCTTT. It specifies CASSQDQGARTEAFF.

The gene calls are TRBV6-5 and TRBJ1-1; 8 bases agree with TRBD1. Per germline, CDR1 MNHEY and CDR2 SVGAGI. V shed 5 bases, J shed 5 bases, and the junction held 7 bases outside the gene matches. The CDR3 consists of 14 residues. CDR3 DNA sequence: TGTGCCAGCAGTCAGACAGGGGTGATTACTGAAGCTTTCTTT. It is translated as CASSQTGVITEAFF.

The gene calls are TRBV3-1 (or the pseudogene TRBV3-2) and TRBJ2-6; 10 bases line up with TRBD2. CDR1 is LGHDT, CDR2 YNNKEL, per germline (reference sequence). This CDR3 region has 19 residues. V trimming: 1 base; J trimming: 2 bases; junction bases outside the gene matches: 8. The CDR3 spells CASSQGFPSGSAGANVLTF. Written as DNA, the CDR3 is TGTGCCAGCAGCCAAGGTTTTCCTAGCGGGAGTGCTGGGGCCAACGTCCTGACTTTC.

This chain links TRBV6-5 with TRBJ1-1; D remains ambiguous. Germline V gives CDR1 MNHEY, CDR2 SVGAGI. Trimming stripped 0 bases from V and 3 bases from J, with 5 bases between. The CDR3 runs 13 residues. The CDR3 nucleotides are TGTGCCAGCAGTTACTCATCAGACACTGAAGCTTTCTTT. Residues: CASSYSSDTEAFF.

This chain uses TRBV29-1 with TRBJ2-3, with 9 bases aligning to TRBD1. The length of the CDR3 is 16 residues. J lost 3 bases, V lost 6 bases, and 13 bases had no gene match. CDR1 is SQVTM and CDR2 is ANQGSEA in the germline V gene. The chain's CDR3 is CSVRKYGTGITDTQYF. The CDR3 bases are TGCAGCGTCCGAAAGTACGGGACAGGGATTACAGATACGCAGTATTTT.